This T cell receptor (beta chain) was captured by sequencing in a study of blood T cell repertoires in COVID-19. Study details: Samples taken during acute and convalescent COVID-19 were collected in the United States, Italy and Spain. From T cells, B-cell-depleted T cells, or PBMCs came the material, which was cDNA or gDNA.

This CDR3 has 14 amino acids. The germline CDR1 and CDR2 sequences are SGHTA and FQGNSA. Trimming cost V 1 base and J 3 bases, with 10 bases left between them. Original processing notes: Estimates of nucleated cell counts were drawn from the amplification of reference gene primers. Here immunoSEQ multiplex PCR was the method, and the copy in TCRdb shows in-frame clones only, minus some. Clone size and the V and J calls come from that table; the DNA yielded D and trimming. Found here are 200,000 to 250,000 clones, about 87% of them singletons; the top ten hold 3% to 3.5%. The sequence derives from a man between 60 and 70 years old with acute or convalescent COVID-19. What was sequenced was peripheral blood. The chain links TRBV7-2 to TRBJ2-7; D may be TRBD2 (5 bases). CDR3 sequence reads: CASSLETGSYEQYF. In nucleotides, the CDR3 is TGTGCCAGCAGCTTAGAAACGGGGAGCTACGAGCAGTACTTC.